The 18 T cell receptor beta chains below come from one sample, sequenced in a study of OX40 agonist ivuxolimab in advanced cancers. TCRdb keeps only in-frame clones here, not all; method: immunoSEQ multiplex PCR. Of about 36,000 clones listed, around three quarters are singletons. This sample comprised CD4+ or CD8+ T cells sorted from blood, obtained in a trial of the OX40 agonist ivuxolimab. These receptors all come from an adult with an advanced solid tumor such as melanoma, head and neck, liver or kidney cancer.

The chain has TRBV30 and TRBJ1-1; perhaps TRBD1 as D (5 bases). The V end lost 0 bases, the J end lost 5 bases, and 13 bases lay between the germline ends. Looked up from germline, CDR1 is GTSNPN and CDR2 is SVGIG (reference sequence). The CDR3 totals 14 residues. The CDR3 is CAWSVGQGGTEAFF. DNA for the CDR3: TGTGCCTGGAGTGTAGGGCAGGGAGGTACTGAAGCTTTCTTT.

This chain joins TRBV11-3 and TRBJ1-5; D is unclear. From germline, CDR1 is SGHNT and CDR2 YENEEA. The length of the CDR3 is 13 residues. Trimming shortened V by 0 bases and J by 11 bases, and 11 bases separated the two germline ends. CDR3 residues: CASSLDPSLTQHF. The CDR3 DNA reads as TGTGCCAGCAGCTTAGATCCCTCTTTGACCCAGCATTTT. Supplemented by reference TRBV11-3 and TRBJ1-5, the full variable domain reads EAGVVQSPRYKIIEKKQPVAFWCNPISGHNTLYWYLQNLGQGPELLIRYENEEAVDDSQLPKDRFSAERLKGVDSTLKIQPAELGDSAVYLCASSLDPSLTQHFGDGTRLSIL.

The J gene is TRBJ1-1, the V gene TRBV27; D gene ambiguous. The CDR3 totals 13 residues. CDR1 and CDR2 (germline): MNHEY, SMNVEV (reference sequence). Trimming removed 6 bases from V and 1 base from J, with 9 bases in between. This CDR3 reads CASSLEGNTEAFF. CDR3 coding DNA: TGTGCCAGCAGCCTAGAGGGGAACACTGAAGCTTTCTTT.

The genes are TRBV18 and TRBJ1-5; no clear D. This CDR3 comprises 15 residues. V was cut by 1 base and J by 4 bases, with 11 bases left in between. Germline V gene lookup returns CDR1 KGHSH and CDR2 LQKENI. For the CDR3, the DNA is TGTGCCAGCTCACCACTCGGAAATGGGAATCAGCCCCAGCATTTT. Translating it yields CASSPLGNGNQPQHF.

The chain links TRBV4-2 to TRBJ1-2, with D possibly being TRBD1 (5 bases). Germline CDR1 and CDR2: LGHNA and YNFKEQ. This CDR3 spans 15 amino acids. Trimming shortened V by 0 bases and J by 4 bases, and 12 bases separated the two germline ends. CDR3 loop: CASSQDNRGTYGYTF. CDR3 nucleotide sequence: TGTGCCAGCAGCCAAGATAATCGCGGGACCTATGGCTACACCTTC.

The chain uses TRBV7-2 and TRBJ1-1; a weak D match, TRBD1 (5 bases). The ends were cut back, 5 bases at V and 6 bases at J, with 16 bases in the middle. Germline loops: CDR1 SGHTA, CDR2 FQGNSA. This CDR3 is built from 14 residues. DNA of the CDR3: TGTGCCAGCAGCGGAACAGGTTCCGTCGCTGAAGCTTTCTTT. As protein: CASSGTGSVAEAFF.

The chain combines TRBV5-5 with TRBJ2-7, with 7 positions matching TRBD2. CDR3 length equals 15 residues. V dropped 6 bases and J dropped 0; count of bases not matched to a gene: 9. Germline CDR1 SGHKS, CDR2 YYEKEE (reference sequence). For the CDR3, the DNA is TGTGCCAGCACCAAAGCGGGGAGGAGCTCCTACGAGCAGTACTTC. Protein product: CASTKAGRSSYEQYF. The whole variable domain, remainder taken from reference TRBV5-5 and TRBJ2-7, is DAGVTQSPTHLIKTRGQQVTLRCSPISGHKSVSWYQQVLGQGPQFIFQYYEKEERGRGNFPDRFSARQFPNYSSELNVNALLLGDSALYLCASTKAGRSSYEQYFGPGTRLTVT.

The J gene is TRBJ2-1, the V gene TRBV7-8; 16 bases align to TRBD2. The CDR3 has 18 residues. Germline CDR1 SGHVS, CDR2 FQNEAQ. V was clipped by 4 bases and J by 0 bases; unmatched bases: 3. CDR3 sequence (DNA): TGTGCCAGCAGCTCGGGACTAGCGGGGGGGTCCTCCTACAATGAGCAGTTCTTC. Its translation is CASSSGLAGGSSYNEQFF.

Remarks on this clone: Other nucleotide sequences in the sample specify the same CDR3. The rearrangement uses TRBV7-2 and TRBJ2-3, with a weak D call TRBD2 (6 bases). Per germline, CDR1 SGHTA and CDR2 FQGNSA. The V end was cut by 9 bases, the J end by 6 bases, with 10 bases between. The CDR3 consists of 11 residues. The CDR3 loop reads CASSGRDTQYF. The CDR3 DNA reads TGTGCCAGTAGTGGGAGGGATACGCAGTATTTT.

The chain combines TRBV27 with TRBJ2-7; 10 nucleotides align to TRBD1. With V trimmed by 8 bases and J by 5 bases, 12 bases remained unmatched. The CDR3 has 15 amino acids. CDR1 is MNHEY and CDR2 is SMNVEV in the germline V gene (reference sequence). The CDR3 nucleotides are TGTGCCAGCTCTGGTCCGGGACAGGGGTACAACGAGCAGTACTTC. It translates to CASSGPGQGYNEQYF.

The V call is TRBV7-9, the J call TRBJ2-1; no reliable D call. The CDR3 length is 12 residues. V dropped 7 bases and J dropped 9 bases, with 13 bases sitting between them. Per the germline V gene, CDR1 is SEHNR and CDR2 is FQNEAQ (reference sequence). The DNA of the CDR3 is TGTGCCAGCACCACAACTTATGGTGAGCAGTTCTTC. Translating gives CASTTTYGEQFF.

The chain is built from TRBV30 and TRBJ1-5; no firm D call. Trimming shortened V by 5 bases and J by 0 bases, and 8 bases separated the two germline ends. This CDR3 has 13 amino acids. Germline CDR1 reads GTSNPN; CDR2 reads SVGIG (reference sequence). The CDR3 DNA follows: TGTGCCTGGCAACTGAATAGCAATCAGCCCCAGCATTTT. It specifies CAWQLNSNQPQHF.

The chain couples TRBV30 to TRBJ2-1; 10 nucleotides line up with TRBD2. Germline CDR1 and CDR2: GTSNPN and SVGIG (reference sequence). V was pared by 2 bases and J by 9 bases, with 7 bases of the junction left unmatched. The CDR3 is 14 amino acids. The CDR3, as DNA: TGTGCCTGGAGTCCGTCCCTAGCGGGGGTTGAGCAGTTCTTC. Its translation is CAWSPSLAGVEQFF.

In this sample, this clone turned up a few times. The V and J genes are TRBV4-1 and TRBJ1-5; 7 bases are shared with TRBD1. V dropped 3 bases and J dropped 5; count of bases not matched to a gene: 4. The CDR3 sequence is 14 residues long. CDR1 and CDR2 from the germline V gene are MGHRA and YSYEKL. The CDR3 spells CASSHDRVDQPQHF. The CDR3 coding sequence is TGCGCCAGCAGCCACGACAGGGTTGATCAGCCCCAGCATTTT.

This clone came up a few times. The J gene is TRBJ1-5, the V gene TRBV5-6; D not certain. The germline CDR1 and CDR2 sequences are SGHDT and YYEEEE. This CDR3 comprises 17 residues. The V and J ends lost 0 bases and 3 bases respectively, with 16 bases between them. The CDR3 DNA reads TGTGCCAGCAGCTTGGGTCTCGGTAGCGATCCCAATCAGCCCCAGCATTTT. Translating it yields CASSLGLGSDPNQPQHF.

The V gene is TRBV10-2, the J gene TRBJ1-5; no clear D gene. This CDR3 comprises 14 residues. Trimming left V 2 bases short and J 4 bases short, with 9 bases between. CDR1 is WSHSY, CDR2 SAAADI, per germline. CDR3 in DNA: TGCGCCAGCAGTGAGGGGTGGGAGAATCAGCCCCAGCATTTT. Translation gives CASSEGWENQPQHF.

This sequence joins TRBV18 and TRBJ1-3; maybe TRBD1 (5 bases). Germline V gene lookup returns CDR1 KGHSH and CDR2 LQKENI. This CDR3 is 17 amino acids long. Deletions cut 6 bases from V and 0 bases from J, with 18 bases between. CDR3 in amino acids: CASSPGQDRVSGNTIYF. The CDR3 nucleotides read TGTGCCAGCTCCCCGGGTCAAGACAGAGTCTCTGGAAACACCATATATTTT.

V gene TRBV9 combines with J gene TRBJ1-3; D unresolved. Trimming took 4 bases from V and 0 from J, leaving 17 bases between them. CDR3 length: 17 amino acids. The germline gives CDR1 SGDLS, CDR2 YYNGEE. Here the CDR3 reads CASSRTQDERSGNTIYF. The DNA of the CDR3 is TGTGCCAGCAGCCGGACTCAGGACGAACGCTCTGGAAACACCATATATTTT.